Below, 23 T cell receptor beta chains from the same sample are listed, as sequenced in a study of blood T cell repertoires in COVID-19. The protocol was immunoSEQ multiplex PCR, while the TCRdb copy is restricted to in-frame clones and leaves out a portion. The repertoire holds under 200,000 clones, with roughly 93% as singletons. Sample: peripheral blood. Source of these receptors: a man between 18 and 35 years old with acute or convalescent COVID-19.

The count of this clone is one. CDR3 sequence reads: CASSYDTGGSPLHF. In DNA, the CDR3 is TGTGCCAGCAGTTATGATACAGGGGGCTCACCCCTCCACTTT. V usage is TRBV6-5 and J usage is TRBJ1-6; 9 nucleotides agree with TRBD1. CDR3 length equals 14 residues. The V and J ends lost 3 bases and 10 bases, in that order; junction bases with no gene match: 4. Germline CDR1 reads MNHEY; CDR2 reads SVGAGI.

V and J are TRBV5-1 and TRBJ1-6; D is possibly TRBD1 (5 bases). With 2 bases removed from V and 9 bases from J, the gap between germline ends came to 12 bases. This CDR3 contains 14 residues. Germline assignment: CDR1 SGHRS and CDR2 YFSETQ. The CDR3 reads CASSFGAHGSPLHF. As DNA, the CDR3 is TGCGCCAGCAGCTTTGGGGCCCACGGTTCACCCCTCCACTTT.

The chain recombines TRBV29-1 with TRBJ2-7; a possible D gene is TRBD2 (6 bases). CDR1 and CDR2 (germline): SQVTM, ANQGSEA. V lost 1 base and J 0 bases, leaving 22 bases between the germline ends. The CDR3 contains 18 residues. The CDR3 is CSVEGGRRDSGSSYEQYF. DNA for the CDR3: TGCAGCGTTGAAGGGGGTCGGAGGGATAGTGGGTCCTCCTACGAGCAGTACTTC.

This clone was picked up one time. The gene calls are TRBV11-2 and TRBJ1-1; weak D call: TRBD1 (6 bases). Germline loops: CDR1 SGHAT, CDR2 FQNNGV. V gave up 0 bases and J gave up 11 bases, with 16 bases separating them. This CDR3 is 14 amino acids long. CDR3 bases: TGTGCCAGCAGCTTAGAGGGAGGGGGGCAGAAGGCTTTCTTT. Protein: CASSLEGGGQKAFF.

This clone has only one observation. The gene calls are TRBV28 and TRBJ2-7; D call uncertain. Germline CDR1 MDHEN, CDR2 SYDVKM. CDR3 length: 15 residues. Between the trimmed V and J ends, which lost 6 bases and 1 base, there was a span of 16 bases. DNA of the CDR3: TGTGCCAGCAGACCCCAGCCAGGATATTCCTACGAGCAGTACTTC. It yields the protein CASRPQPGYSYEQYF.

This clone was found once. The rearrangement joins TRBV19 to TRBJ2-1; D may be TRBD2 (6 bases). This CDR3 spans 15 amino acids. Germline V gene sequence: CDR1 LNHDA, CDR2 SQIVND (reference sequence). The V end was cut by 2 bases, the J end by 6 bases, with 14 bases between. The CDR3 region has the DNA TGTGCCAGTAGTATAACTCTAGCGTTACCCAATGAGCAGTTCTTC. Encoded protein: CASSITLALPNEQFF.

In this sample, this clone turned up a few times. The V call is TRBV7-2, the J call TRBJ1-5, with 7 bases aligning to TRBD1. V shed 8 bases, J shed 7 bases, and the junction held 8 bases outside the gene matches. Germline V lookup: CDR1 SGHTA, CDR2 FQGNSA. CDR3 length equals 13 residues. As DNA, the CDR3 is TGTGCCAGCTCCGACAGGGTGAGGCAGCCCCAGCATTTT. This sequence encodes CASSDRVRQPQHF.

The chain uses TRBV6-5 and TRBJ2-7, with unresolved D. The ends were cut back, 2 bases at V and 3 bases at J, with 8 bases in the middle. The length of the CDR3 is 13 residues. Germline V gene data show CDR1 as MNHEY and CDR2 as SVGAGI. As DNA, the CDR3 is TGTGCCAGCAGTTACGTCGAGCACTACGAGCAGTACTTC. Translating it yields CASSYVEHYEQYF.

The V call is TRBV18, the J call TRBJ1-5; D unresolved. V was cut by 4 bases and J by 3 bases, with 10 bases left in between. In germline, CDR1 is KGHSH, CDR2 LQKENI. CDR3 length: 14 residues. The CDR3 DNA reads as TGTGCCAGCTCACTTGGGAGATTCAATCAGCCCCAGCATTTT. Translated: CASSLGRFNQPQHF.

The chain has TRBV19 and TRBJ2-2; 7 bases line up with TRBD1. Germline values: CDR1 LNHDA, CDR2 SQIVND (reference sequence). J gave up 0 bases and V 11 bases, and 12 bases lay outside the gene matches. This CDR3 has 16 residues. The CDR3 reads CASKGQGEPNTGELFF. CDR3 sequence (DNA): TGTGCCTCCAAAGGGCAGGGGGAACCGAACACCGGGGAGCTGTTTTTT.

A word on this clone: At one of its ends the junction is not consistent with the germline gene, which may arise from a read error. CDR3 protein: CSAELRGLGGAYEQYF. The CDR3 coding sequence is TGCAGCGCTGAACTTAGGGGTTTGGGGGGTGCCTACGAGCAGTACTTC. The rearrangement uses TRBV29-1 and TRBJ2-7, with TRBD2 as a possible D gene (6 bases). The germline V gene encodes CDR1 SQVTM and CDR2 ANQGSEA. This CDR3 is built from 16 residues.

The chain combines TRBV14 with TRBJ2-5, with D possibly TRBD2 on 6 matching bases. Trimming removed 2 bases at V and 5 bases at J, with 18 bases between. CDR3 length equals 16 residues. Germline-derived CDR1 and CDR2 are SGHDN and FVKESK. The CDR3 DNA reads TGTGCCAGCAGCCAACGGCTAGCGTATTTTATGGAGACCCAGTACTTC. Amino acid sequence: CASSQRLAYFMETQYF.

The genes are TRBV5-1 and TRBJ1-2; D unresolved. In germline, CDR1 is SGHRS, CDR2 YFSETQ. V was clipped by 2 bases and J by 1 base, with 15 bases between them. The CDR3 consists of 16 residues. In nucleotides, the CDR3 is TGCGCCAGCAGCTTCGATAACTCCCTGTATAACTATGGCTACACCTTC. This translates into CASSFDNSLYNYGYTF.

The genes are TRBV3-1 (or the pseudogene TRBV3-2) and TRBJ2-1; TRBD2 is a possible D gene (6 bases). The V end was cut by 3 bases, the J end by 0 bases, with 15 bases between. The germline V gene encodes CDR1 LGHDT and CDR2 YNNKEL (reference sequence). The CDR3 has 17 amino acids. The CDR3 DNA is TGTGCCAGCAGCCACCAGGGTGAGCGGGCCTCCTACAATGAGCAGTTCTTC. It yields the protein CASSHQGERASYNEQFF.

CDR3 loop: CASSQVLAEYNEQFF. Here the CDR3 DNA reads TGCGCCAGCAGCCAAGTACTAGCGGAGTACAATGAGCAGTTCTTC. The chain has TRBV4-1 and TRBJ2-1; 8 nucleotides align to TRBD2. Germline-derived CDR1 and CDR2 are MGHRA and YSYEKL. This CDR3 region has 15 residues. With V trimmed by 1 base and J by 4 bases, 3 bases remained unmatched.

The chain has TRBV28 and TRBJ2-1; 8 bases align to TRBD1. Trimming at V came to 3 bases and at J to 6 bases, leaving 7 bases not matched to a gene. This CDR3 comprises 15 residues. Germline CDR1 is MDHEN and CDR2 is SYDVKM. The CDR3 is CASSLQGALFNEQFF. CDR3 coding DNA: TGTGCCAGCAGTTTGCAGGGGGCGCTATTCAATGAGCAGTTCTTC.

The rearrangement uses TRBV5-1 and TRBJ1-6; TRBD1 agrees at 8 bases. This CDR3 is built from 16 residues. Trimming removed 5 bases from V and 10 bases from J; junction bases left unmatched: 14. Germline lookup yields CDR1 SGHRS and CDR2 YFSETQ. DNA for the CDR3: TGCGCCAGCAGTTCCTCCCTGACAGGGGAGGGCTCACCCCTCCACTTT. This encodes CASSSSLTGEGSPLHF.

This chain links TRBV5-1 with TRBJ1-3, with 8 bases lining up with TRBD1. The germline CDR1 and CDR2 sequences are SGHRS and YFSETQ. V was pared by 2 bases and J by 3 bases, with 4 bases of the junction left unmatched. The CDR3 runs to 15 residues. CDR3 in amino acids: CASSLQGEDGNTIYF. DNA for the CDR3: TGCGCCAGCAGCTTACAGGGGGAAGATGGAAACACCATATATTTT.

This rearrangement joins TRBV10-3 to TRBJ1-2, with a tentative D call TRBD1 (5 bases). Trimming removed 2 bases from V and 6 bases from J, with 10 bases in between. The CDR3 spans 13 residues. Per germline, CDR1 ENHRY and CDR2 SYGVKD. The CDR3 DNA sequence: TGTGCCATCAGTGAGCGAGGGGAGGATGGCTACACCTTC. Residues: CAISERGEDGYTF.

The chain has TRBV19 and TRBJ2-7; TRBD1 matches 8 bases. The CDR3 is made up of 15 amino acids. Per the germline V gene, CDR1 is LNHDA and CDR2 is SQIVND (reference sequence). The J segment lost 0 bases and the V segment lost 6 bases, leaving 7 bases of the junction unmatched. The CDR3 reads CASSRTGSSSYEQYF. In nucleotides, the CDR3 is TGTGCCAGTAGCCGGACAGGGTCAAGCTCCTACGAGCAGTACTTC.

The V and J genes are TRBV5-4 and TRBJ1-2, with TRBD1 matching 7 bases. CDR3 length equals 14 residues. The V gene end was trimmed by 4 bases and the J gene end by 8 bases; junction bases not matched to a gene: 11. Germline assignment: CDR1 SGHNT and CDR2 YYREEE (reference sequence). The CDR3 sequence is CASSVETGNQGYTF. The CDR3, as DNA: TGTGCCAGCAGCGTCGAGACAGGGAATCAAGGCTACACCTTC. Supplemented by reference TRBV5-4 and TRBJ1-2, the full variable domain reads ETGVTQSPTHLIKTRGQQVTLRCSSQSGHNTVSWYQQALGQGPQFIFQYYREEENGRGNFPPRFSGLQFPNYSSELNVNALELDDSALYLCASSVETGNQGYTFGSGTRLTVV.

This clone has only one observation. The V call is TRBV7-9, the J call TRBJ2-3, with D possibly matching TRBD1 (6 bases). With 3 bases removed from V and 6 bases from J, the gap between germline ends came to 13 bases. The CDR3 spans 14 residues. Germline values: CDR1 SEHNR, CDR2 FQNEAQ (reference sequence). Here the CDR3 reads CASSFRGGADTQYF. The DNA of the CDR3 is TGTGCCAGCAGCTTCCGAGGGGGAGCGGATACGCAGTATTTT.

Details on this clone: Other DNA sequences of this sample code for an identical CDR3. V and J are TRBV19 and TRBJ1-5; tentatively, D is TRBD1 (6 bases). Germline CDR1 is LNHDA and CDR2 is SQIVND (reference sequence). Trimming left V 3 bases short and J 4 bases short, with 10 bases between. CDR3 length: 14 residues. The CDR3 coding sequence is TGTGCCAGTAGTATTGGGCAGGGGAATCAGCCCCAGCATTTT. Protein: CASSIGQGNQPQHF.